These 14 T cell receptor beta chains came from one sample sequenced in a study of cytomegalovirus exposure and HLA in healthy donors. Assay used: immunoSEQ multiplex PCR; TCRdb lists only in-frame clones, some missing. The sample has some 170,000 clones, under 90% seen once. The sample comprised PBMCs. These receptors all stem from a young woman in good health and CMV-seropositive.

The V and J genes are TRBV4-1 and TRBJ2-1; perhaps TRBD2 as D (5 bases). There are 13 residues in the CDR3. Germline V gene sequence: CDR1 MGHRA, CDR2 YSYEKL. V was clipped by 5 bases and J by 7 bases, with 12 bases between them. CDR3 sequence: CASSIRSGNEQFF. The DNA of the CDR3 is TGCGCCAGCAGCATTCGTTCGGGGAATGAGCAGTTCTTC.

This chain links TRBV28 with TRBJ2-7, with 11 bases aligning to TRBD2. The germline CDR1 and CDR2 sequences are MDHEN and SYDVKM. The CDR3 extends over 18 amino acids. V trimming: 0 bases; J trimming: 3 bases; junction bases outside the gene matches: 10. The CDR3 reads CASSLWSSGRYGDYEQYF. Written as DNA, the CDR3 is TGTGCCAGCAGTTTATGGTCTAGCGGGAGGTACGGGGACTACGAGCAGTACTTC. Full variable domain (remainder filled in from reference TRBV28 and TRBJ2-7): DVKVTQSSRYLVKRTGEKVFLECVQDMDHENMFWYRQDPGLGLRLIYFSYDVKMKEKGDIPEGYSVSREKKERFSLILESASTNQTSMYLCASSLWSSGRYGDYEQYFGPGTRLTVT.

The rearrangement uses TRBV4-3 and TRBJ2-3; 8 bases align to TRBD2. The CDR3 contains 18 residues. V was clipped by 0 bases and J by 3 bases; unmatched bases: 11. From germline, CDR1 is LGHNA and CDR2 YSLEER. CDR3 sequence (DNA): TGCGCCAGCAGCCAAGAACTAAGAGCGGGAGATGCGACAGATACGCAGTATTTT. It yields the protein CASSQELRAGDATDTQYF.

This chain connects TRBV7-6 to TRBJ1-2, with a possible D match to TRBD1 (6 bases). Trimming took 5 bases from V and 9 from J, leaving 16 bases between them. Germline CDR1 and CDR2: SGHVS and FNYEAQ. The CDR3 loop spans 13 amino acids. The chain's CDR3 is CASSPDRTTRYTF. The CDR3 DNA reads as TGTGCCAGCAGCCCGGACAGAACTACACGCTACACCTTC.

The chain recombines TRBV28 with TRBJ2-1; TRBD2 matches 12 bases. The CDR3 covers 17 residues. With 3 bases clipped from V and 2 bases from J, the junction kept 5 bases outside the gene matches. Per germline, CDR1 MDHEN and CDR2 SYDVKM. In nucleotides, the CDR3 is TGTGCCAGCAGTTTCACTAGCGGGAGGAGGCCCTACAATGAGCAGTTCTTC. Protein: CASSFTSGRRPYNEQFF. The variable domain in full, with the rest retrieved from reference TRBV28 and TRBJ2-1, is DVKVTQSSRYLVKRTGEKVFLECVQDMDHENMFWYRQDPGLGLRLIYFSYDVKMKEKGDIPEGYSVSREKKERFSLILESASTNQTSMYLCASSFTSGRRPYNEQFFGPGTRLTVL.

The chain joins TRBV10-3 to TRBJ2-3; D is perhaps TRBD2 (5 bases). CDR1 and CDR2 (germline): ENHRY, SYGVKD. V lost 2 bases and J 6 bases, leaving 18 bases between the germline ends. CDR3 length: 16 amino acids. CDR3 coding DNA: TGTGCCATCAGTGAGACGGAAGCTATCGGGATCGATACGCAGTATTTT. Protein sequence: CAISETEAIGIDTQYF.

This clone appeared a single time. The chain carries TRBV7-8 and TRBJ1-2; no clear D. Germline V gene lookup returns CDR1 SGHVS and CDR2 FQNEAQ. Trimming left V 2 bases short and J 0 bases short, with 10 bases between. The CDR3 spans 15 residues. The CDR3 reads CASSLSPTTNYGYTF. CDR3 DNA sequence: TGTGCCAGCAGCTTAAGCCCGACAACTAACTATGGCTACACCTTC.

This clone was counted between two and nine times. This chain links TRBV5-6 with TRBJ2-5; D call uncertain. The CDR3 totals 13 residues. Germline CDR1 SGHDT, CDR2 YYEEEE. V was trimmed by 0 bases and J by 5 bases, leaving 8 bases between them. The CDR3 region is CASSLGNRETQYF. The CDR3 bases are TGTGCCAGCAGCTTGGGTAATCGGGAGACCCAGTACTTC. Full variable domain (remainder filled in from reference TRBV5-6 and TRBJ2-5): DAGVTQSPTHLIKTRGQQVTLRCSPKSGHDTVSWYQQALGQGPQFIFQYYEEEERQRGNFPDRFSGHQFPNYSSELNVNALLLGDSALYLCASSLGNRETQYFGPGTRLLVL.

This clone was recorded a few times. The chain uses TRBV19 and TRBJ2-7, with D hard to call. Germline V gene lookup returns CDR1 LNHDA and CDR2 SQIVND (reference sequence). This CDR3 comprises 13 residues. V shed 4 bases and J shed 2 bases, with 9 bases lying between them. CDR3 sequence: CASSTTRAYEQYF. The CDR3 DNA follows: TGTGCCAGTAGTACCACGAGAGCCTACGAGCAGTACTTC. Full variable domain (remainder filled in from reference TRBV19 and TRBJ2-7): DGGITQSPKYLFRKEGQNVTLSCEQNLNHDAMYWYRQDPGQGLRLIYYSQIVNDFQKGDIAEGYSVSREKKESFPLTVTSAQKNPTAFYLCASSTTRAYEQYFGPGTRLTVT.

The chain carries TRBV14 and TRBJ2-2, with no clear D. V was cut by 1 base and J by 4 bases, with 10 bases left in between. Germline V gene lookup returns CDR1 SGHDN and CDR2 FVKESK. The CDR3 length is 15 residues. As DNA, the CDR3 is TGTGCCAGCAGCCAAGTAGCCCGACCCACCGGGGAGCTGTTTTTT. Translated: CASSQVARPTGELFF.

This chain joins TRBV4-1 and TRBJ2-1, with 9 bases fitting TRBD2. This CDR3 spans 17 amino acids. V lost 1 base, J lost 8 bases, and 12 bases stayed unmatched. Looked up from germline, CDR1 is MGHRA and CDR2 is YSYEKL. The CDR3 sequence is CASSQVGIAGVGHEQFF. CDR3 coding DNA: TGCGCCAGCAGCCAAGTCGGGATAGCGGGAGTAGGCCATGAGCAGTTCTTC.

V usage is TRBV6-5 and J usage is TRBJ2-2, with 7 bases aligning to TRBD1. The length of the CDR3 is 16 residues. The junction had 11 bases not matched to a gene; V was cut back by 4 bases and J by 6 bases. CDR1 and CDR2 from the germline V gene are MNHEY and SVGAGI. CDR3 in DNA: TGTGCCAGCAGTTTAACCCACAGGGGCTGCGCCGGGGAGCTGTTTTTT. Translating it yields CASSLTHRGCAGELFF.

The gene calls are TRBV18 and TRBJ2-1; a possible D gene is TRBD1 (6 bases). CDR3 length: 14 residues. The V gene's germline CDR1 is KGHSH and CDR2 LQKENI. V lost 4 bases, J lost 4 bases, and 11 bases lay in between. Written as DNA, the CDR3 is TGTGCCAGCTCACGGGGACACCCTTACAATGAGCAGTTCTTC. Translated, it gives CASSRGHPYNEQFF.

The genes are TRBV7-9 and TRBJ2-1; the match to TRBD1 covers 7 bases. This CDR3 is built from 17 residues. J was trimmed by 10 bases and V by 4 bases; bases with no gene match: 19. Germline-derived CDR1 and CDR2 are SEHNR and FQNEAQ (reference sequence). For the CDR3, the DNA is TGTGCCAGCAGCTCTTCAGGGGGAATAGCGCGAGAGGGGGAGCAGTTCTTC. Amino acid sequence: CASSSSGGIAREGEQFF.